This section outlines one TCR beta chain sequence together with its context. Its antigen is unknown. A much larger clone is a single base away; this may be a read error. The sample comes from a study of regulatory T cells in long-lasting Graves disease (dated by TCRdb to the early 2020s). In terms of the full investigation: Persistent Graves' disease was defined as antithyroid drug treatment for over 5 years with persistently positive TSH receptor autoantibodies. Persistent Graves' disease patients were compared with newly diagnosed Graves' disease patients by peripheral blood TCR sequencing and RNA sequencing. The study was registered as a clinical trial and conducted in China. A total of around 35 samples underwent TCR sequencing, from around 13 patients with persistent Graves' disease and about 20 patients with newly diagnosed Graves' disease. Persistent Graves' disease patients in the clinical cohort had taken antithyroid drugs for approximately ten years on average. What the study reported, not specific to this receptor: Persistent Graves' disease patients showed lower TCR Shannon entropy and fewer highly expanded clones than newly diagnosed patients, suggesting clonal expansion. Peripheral blood alone was examined, since thyroid tissue, which constituted the primary lesion, could not be accessed. As a limitation, the authors acknowledged that the small sample size may reduce accuracy. Patients with persistent disease shared more public clonotypes (approximately 2,500) than newly diagnosed patients did (966). Sequencing and analysis were restricted to the TCR beta chain. Preferential use of TRBV28, TRBJ1-2 and TRBJ2-5 was observed in persistent disease, whereas TRBV20-1 and TRBJ2-1 were favored in newly diagnosed disease.

The CDR3 spans 13 residues, from the cysteine through the phenylalanine. Only the CDR3 portion is preserved as DNA: 39 bases, with reading frame beginning at the first base. Taken from the germline V gene, the CDR1 and CDR2 loops are MNHNS and SASEGT. The method behind the library was multiplex PCR. Sequencing was performed on an Illumina HiSeq 4000. TCR beta libraries were built with iRepertoire HTBI primers and Arm-PCR amplification of CDR3 regions. Before sequencing, the PCR products underwent gel purification. As for the authors' bioinformatics: Across samples, 60 to 80 TRBV and roughly 15 TRBJ segments were identified and used for gene usage analysis of CDR3 amino acid clonotypes. Filtered high-quality paired reads were merged into contigs using COPE and FqMerger. BLAST was used to align contigs to the IMGT TRBV, TRBD and TRBJ reference genes, and CDR3 was defined following IMGT. Any clonotype with a frequency above 0.1% was counted as a highly expanded clone. Shannon entropy was used to measure repertoire diversity, and the Gini coefficient was used to measure V-J evenness. A clonotype was considered public if more than one individual shared it. TCRdb handled the public reads itself, with Q25 trimming in fastp and clone calling in MiXCR, and kept productive beta chains. Here each entry gathers all rows of one CDR3 protein and keeps the most common genes and DNA. These V and J calls derive from TCRdb rather than the authors' analysis. This sample has a few hundred thousand distinct CDR3 sequences in its table, and roughly 25% of those were observed once. 25% to 30% of the sample rests with the top ten.

The sample's time point label, decoded: persistent/refractory GD, antithyroid drugs over 5 years with positive TRAb. For both TCR sequencing and RNA sequencing, RNA was extracted from PBMCs using TRIzol. Graves' disease was diagnosed according to American Thyroid Association guidelines. Recruitment of patients was carried out at an endocrinology department in Xi'an, China. Each patient gave roughly 10 milliliters of peripheral blood, collected in an EDTA anticoagulant tube. Ficoll Paque Plus density gradient separation was used to isolate PBMCs, and no further T cell sorting was done. RNA quality was checked with an Agilent 2100 Bioanalyzer and agarose gel, and concentration with a NanoDrop 2000.

Here the chain combines TRBV6-1 and TRBJ1-2; 8 central nucleotides agree with TRBD1. The specimen comprised peripheral blood mononuclear cells (PBMCs), sampled when the disease was refractory, from a patient treated with antithyroid drugs. The TCR sequence derives from a woman in her forties with Graves disease. Donor details come from another sample of the same person, matched by shared clones. The CDR3 is CASNPDRGSGCTF. The sequenced DNA is TGTGCCAGCAATCCCGACAGGGGCTCTGGCTGCACCTTC.